Sequencing of this T cell receptor (beta chain) was carried out in a study of blood T cell repertoires in COVID-19. Each participant's cohort was designated according to participant-reported clinical history. Measured with immunoSEQ multiplex PCR; TCRdb has only the in-frame clones, and not every one. The table shows over 350,000 clones, with around 89% occurring only once. Trimming took 2 bases from V and 2 from J; bases not matched to a gene: 6. The CDR3 has 16 residues. The germline V gene has CDR1 MNHEY and CDR2 SVGAGI. The sequence came from a woman aged 25 to 39 with acute COVID-19. The sample consisted of PBMCs or T cells enriched from blood (not recorded which). The rearrangement uses TRBV6-5 and TRBJ2-7; 10 bases match TRBD1. CDR3 DNA: TGTGCCAGCAGTTACATAAGGACAGGGGGGGCCTACGAGCAGTACTTC. Translated: CASSYIRTGGAYEQYF.